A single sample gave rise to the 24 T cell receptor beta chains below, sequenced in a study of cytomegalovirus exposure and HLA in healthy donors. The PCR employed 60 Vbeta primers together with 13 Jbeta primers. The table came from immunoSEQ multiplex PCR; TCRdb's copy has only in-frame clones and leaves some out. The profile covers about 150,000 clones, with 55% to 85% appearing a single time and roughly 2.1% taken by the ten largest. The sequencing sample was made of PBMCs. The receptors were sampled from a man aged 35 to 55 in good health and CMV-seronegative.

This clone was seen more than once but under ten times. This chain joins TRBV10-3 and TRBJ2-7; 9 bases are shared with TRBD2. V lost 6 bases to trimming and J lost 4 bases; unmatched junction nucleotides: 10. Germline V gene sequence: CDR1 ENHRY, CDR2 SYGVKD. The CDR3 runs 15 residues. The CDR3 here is CAISGPGLAGYEQYF. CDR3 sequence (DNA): TGTGCCATCAGCGGGCCGGGGCTAGCGGGGTACGAGCAGTACTTC.

CDR3 residues: CASSYGPNEQYF. In DNA form, the CDR3 reads TGTGCCAGCAGTTACGGCCCGAACGAGCAGTACTTC. This chain links TRBV6-5 with TRBJ2-7; D is unclear. The CDR3 consists of 12 residues. The germline CDR1 and CDR2 sequences are MNHEY and SVGAGI. With 2 bases removed from V and 5 bases from J, the gap between germline ends came to 7 bases.

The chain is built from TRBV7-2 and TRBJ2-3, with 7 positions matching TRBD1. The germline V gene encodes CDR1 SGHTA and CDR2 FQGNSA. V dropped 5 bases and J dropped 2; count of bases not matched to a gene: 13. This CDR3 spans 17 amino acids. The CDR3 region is CASSTRGGGRYTDTQYF. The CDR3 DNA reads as TGTGCCAGCAGCACACGAGGGGGCGGCAGGTACACAGATACGCAGTATTTT.

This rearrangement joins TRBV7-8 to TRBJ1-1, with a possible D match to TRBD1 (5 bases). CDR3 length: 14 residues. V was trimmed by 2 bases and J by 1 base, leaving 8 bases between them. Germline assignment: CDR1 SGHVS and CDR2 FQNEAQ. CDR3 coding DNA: TGTGCCAGCAGCTTACGTAGGGGGAACACTGAAGCTTTCTTT. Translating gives CASSLRRGNTEAFF.

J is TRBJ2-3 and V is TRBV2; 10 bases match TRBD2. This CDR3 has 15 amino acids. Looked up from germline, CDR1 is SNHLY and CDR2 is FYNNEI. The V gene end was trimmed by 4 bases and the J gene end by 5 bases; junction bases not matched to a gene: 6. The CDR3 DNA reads TGTGCCAGCAGTGCGGCTAGCGGGAGTCTAGATACGCAGTATTTT. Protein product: CASSAASGSLDTQYF.

The CDR3 is CASGPSGGFEQYF. CDR3 sequence (DNA): TGTGCCAGCGGGCCCAGCGGGGGCTTCGAGCAGTACTTC. The chain is built from TRBV2 and TRBJ2-7; 8 bases are shared with TRBD2. CDR1 and CDR2 (germline): SNHLY, FYNNEI. The length of the CDR3 is 13 residues. J gave up 6 bases and V 8 bases, and 9 bases lay outside the gene matches.

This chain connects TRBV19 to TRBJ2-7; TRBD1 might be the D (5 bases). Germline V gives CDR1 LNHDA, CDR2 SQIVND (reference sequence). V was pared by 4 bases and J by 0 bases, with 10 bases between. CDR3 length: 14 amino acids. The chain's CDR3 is CASSSYRSSYEQYF. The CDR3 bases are TGTGCCAGTAGTAGCTACAGGAGCTCCTACGAGCAGTACTTC.

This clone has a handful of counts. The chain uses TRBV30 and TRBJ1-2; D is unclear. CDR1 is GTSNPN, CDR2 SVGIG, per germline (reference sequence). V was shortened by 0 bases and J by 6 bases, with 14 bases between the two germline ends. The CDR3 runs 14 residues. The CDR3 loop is CAWSVLDGRDGYTF. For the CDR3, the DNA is TGTGCCTGGAGTGTACTTGACGGGAGGGATGGCTACACCTTC.

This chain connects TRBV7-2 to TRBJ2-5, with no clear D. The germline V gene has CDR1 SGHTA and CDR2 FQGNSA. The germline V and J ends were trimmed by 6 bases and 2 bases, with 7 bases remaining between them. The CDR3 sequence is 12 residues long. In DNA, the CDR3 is TGTGCCAGCAGGAGTCGGCAAGAGACCCAGTACTTC. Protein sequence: CASRSRQETQYF. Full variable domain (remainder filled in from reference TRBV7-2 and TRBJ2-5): GAGVSQSPSNKVTEKGKDVELRCDPISGHTALYWYRQSLGQGLEFLIYFQGNSAPDKSGLPSDRFSAERTGGSVSTLTIQRTQQEDSAVYLCASRSRQETQYFGPGTRLLVL.

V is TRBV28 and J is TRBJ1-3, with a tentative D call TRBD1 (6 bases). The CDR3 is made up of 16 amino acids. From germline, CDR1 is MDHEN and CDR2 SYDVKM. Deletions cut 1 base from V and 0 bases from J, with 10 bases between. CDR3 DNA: TGTGCCAGCAGTTTATTCGCGACAGGCTCTGGAAACACCATATATTTT. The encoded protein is CASSLFATGSGNTIYF.

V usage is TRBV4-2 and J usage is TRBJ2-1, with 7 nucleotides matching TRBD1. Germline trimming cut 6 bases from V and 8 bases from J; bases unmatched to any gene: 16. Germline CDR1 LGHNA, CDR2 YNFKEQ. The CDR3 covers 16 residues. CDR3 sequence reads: CASSQGVLSPGYEQFF. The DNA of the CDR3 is TGTGCCAGCAGTCAGGGGGTTTTGTCCCCGGGCTATGAGCAGTTCTTC.

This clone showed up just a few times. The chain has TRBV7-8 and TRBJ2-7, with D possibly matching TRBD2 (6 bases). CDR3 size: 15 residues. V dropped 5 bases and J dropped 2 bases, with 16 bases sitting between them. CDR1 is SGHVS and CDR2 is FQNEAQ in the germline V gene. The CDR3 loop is CASSGRDGPTYEQYF. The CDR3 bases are TGTGCCAGCAGCGGGCGGGACGGGCCCACCTACGAGCAGTACTTC.

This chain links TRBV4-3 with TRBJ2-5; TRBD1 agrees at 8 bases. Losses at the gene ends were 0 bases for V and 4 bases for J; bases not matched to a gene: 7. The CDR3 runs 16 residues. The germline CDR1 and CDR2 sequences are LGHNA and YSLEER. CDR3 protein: CASSQDGGQGRETQYF. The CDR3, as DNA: TGCGCCAGCAGCCAAGATGGCGGACAGGGAAGAGAGACCCAGTACTTC.

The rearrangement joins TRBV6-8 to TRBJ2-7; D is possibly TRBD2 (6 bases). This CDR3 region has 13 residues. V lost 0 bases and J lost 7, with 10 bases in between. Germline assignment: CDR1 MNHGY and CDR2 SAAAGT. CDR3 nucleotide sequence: TGTGCCAGCAGTTACTCGAGGAGGGTAGAGCAGTACTTC. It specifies CASSYSRRVEQYF.

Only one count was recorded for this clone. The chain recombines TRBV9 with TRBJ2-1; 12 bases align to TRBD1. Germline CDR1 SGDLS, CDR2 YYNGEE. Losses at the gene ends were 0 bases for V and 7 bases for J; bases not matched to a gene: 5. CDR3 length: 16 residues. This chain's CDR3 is CASSVAGQGAKNEQFF. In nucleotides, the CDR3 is TGTGCCAGCAGCGTAGCGGGACAGGGGGCGAAGAATGAGCAGTTCTTC.

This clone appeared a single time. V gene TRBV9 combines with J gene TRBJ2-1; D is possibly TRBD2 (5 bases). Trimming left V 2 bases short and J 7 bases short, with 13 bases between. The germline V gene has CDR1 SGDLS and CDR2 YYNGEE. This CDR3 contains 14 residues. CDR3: CASSVSGEGNEQFF. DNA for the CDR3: TGTGCCAGCAGCGTGAGTGGAGAGGGAAATGAGCAGTTCTTC.

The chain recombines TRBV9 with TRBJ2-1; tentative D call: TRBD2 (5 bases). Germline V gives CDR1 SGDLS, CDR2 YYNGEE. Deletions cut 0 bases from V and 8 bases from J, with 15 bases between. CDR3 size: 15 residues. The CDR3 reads CASSVGSKRGHEQFF. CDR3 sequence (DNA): TGTGCCAGCAGCGTAGGCTCGAAAAGAGGGCATGAGCAGTTCTTC.

The CDR3 loop reads CASSLRQGVGDTGELFF. The CDR3 bases are TGTGCCAGCAGTCTTAGACAGGGAGTAGGGGACACCGGGGAGCTGTTTTTT. The J gene is TRBJ2-2, the V gene TRBV5-5, with 7 bases identical to TRBD1. Germline trimming cut 5 bases from V and 3 bases from J; bases unmatched to any gene: 13. Germline CDR1 reads SGHKS; CDR2 reads YYEKEE (reference sequence). The CDR3 is 17 amino acids.

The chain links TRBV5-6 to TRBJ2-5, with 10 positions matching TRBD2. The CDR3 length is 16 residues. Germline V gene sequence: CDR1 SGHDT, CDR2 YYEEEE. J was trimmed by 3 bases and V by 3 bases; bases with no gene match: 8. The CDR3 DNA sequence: TGTGCCAGCAGCTGGCGTCTAGCGGGAGAGGAAGAGACCCAGTACTTC. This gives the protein CASSWRLAGEEETQYF.

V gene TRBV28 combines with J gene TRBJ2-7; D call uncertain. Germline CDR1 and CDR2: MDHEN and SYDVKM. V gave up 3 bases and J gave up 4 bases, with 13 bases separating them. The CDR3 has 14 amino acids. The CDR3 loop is CASSLLGNGYEQYF. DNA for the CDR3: TGTGCCAGCAGTTTGCTAGGCAATGGGTACGAGCAGTACTTC.

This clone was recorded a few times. CDR3 sequence reads: CASSLAGQGLNTEAFF. The CDR3 DNA sequence: TGTGCCAGCAGCTTAGCAGGGCAGGGGTTGAACACTGAAGCTTTCTTT. The chain joins TRBV7-9 to TRBJ1-1, with D perhaps matching TRBD1 (6 bases). Germline V gives CDR1 SEHNR, CDR2 FQNEAQ (reference sequence). CDR3 size: 16 residues. Trimming removed 0 bases at V and 0 bases at J, with 11 bases between.

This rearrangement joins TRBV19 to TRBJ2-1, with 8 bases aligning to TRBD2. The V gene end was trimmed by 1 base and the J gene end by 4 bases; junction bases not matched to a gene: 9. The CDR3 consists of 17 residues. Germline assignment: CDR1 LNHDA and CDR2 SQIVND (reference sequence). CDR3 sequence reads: CASSIVGGGGLYNEQFF. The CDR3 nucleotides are TGTGCCAGTAGTATAGTGGGGGGCGGGGGGCTATACAATGAGCAGTTCTTC.

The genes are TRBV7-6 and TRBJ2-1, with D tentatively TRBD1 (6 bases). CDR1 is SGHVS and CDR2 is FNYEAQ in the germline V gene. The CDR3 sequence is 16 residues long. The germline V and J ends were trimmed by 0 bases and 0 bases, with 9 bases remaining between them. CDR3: CASSLAADSSYNEQFF. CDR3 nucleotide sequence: TGTGCCAGCAGCTTAGCGGCGGACAGCTCCTACAATGAGCAGTTCTTC.

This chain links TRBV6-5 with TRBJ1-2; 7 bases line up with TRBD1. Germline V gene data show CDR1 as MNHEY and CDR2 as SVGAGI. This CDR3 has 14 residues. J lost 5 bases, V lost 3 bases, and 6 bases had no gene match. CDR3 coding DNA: TGTGCCAGCAGTTATCTGACAGGGAAATATGGCTACACCTTC. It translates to CASSYLTGKYGYTF.